These 25 T cell receptor beta chains share one sample of origin, sequenced in a study of blood T cell repertoires in COVID-19. Only in-frame clones appear in the TCRdb table, and some are missing; sequencing was by immunoSEQ multiplex PCR. The sample lists about 190,000 clones, around 82% occurring once. The sample was peripheral blood. Source of these receptors: a woman of 80 years or more with active or convalescent COVID-19.

This sequence joins TRBV6-5 and TRBJ1-3; possible D gene TRBD1, 6 bases. CDR3 length: 16 amino acids. The germline CDR1 and CDR2 sequences are MNHEY and SVGAGI. V was clipped by 0 bases and J by 0 bases, with 9 bases between them. The CDR3, as DNA: TGTGCCAGCAGTTACTCGAGGGACAACTCTGGAAACACCATATATTTT. This translates into CASSYSRDNSGNTIYF.

The V and J genes are TRBV28 and TRBJ1-3; 8 nucleotides line up with TRBD1. This CDR3 spans 15 amino acids. The V gene end was trimmed by 8 bases and the J gene end by 4 bases; junction bases not matched to a gene: 10. CDR1 and CDR2 from the germline V gene are MDHEN and SYDVKM. The CDR3 DNA reads TGTGCCAGCTCAAACCCAGGGGGCTCCGGAAACACCATATATTTT. This encodes CASSNPGGSGNTIYF.

Points on this clone: This same CDR3 is encoded by further DNA sequences in the sample. V usage is TRBV30 and J usage is TRBJ2-7; 11 bases agree with TRBD1. V trimming: 3 bases; J trimming: 4 bases; junction bases outside the gene matches: 5. This CDR3 has 14 residues. The germline CDR1 and CDR2 sequences are GTSNPN and SVGIG (reference sequence). Here the CDR3 DNA reads TGTGCCTGGAGGGGGGGGACAGGGGGATACGAGCAGTACTTC. As protein: CAWRGGTGGYEQYF. Complete variable domain (other parts from reference TRBV30 and TRBJ2-7): SQTIHQWPATLVQPVGSPLSLECTVEGTSNPNLYWYRQAAGRGLQLLFYSVGIGQISSEVPQNLSASRPQDRQFILSSKKLLLSDSGFYLCAWRGGTGGYEQYFGPGTRLTVT.

V is TRBV18 and J is TRBJ2-5; 8 bases map to TRBD1. CDR3 size: 14 residues. The trim removed 4 bases at V and 1 base at J, leaving 2 bases unmatched. The germline V gene encodes CDR1 KGHSH and CDR2 LQKENI. CDR3 in amino acids: CASSRDRTQETQYF. DNA of the CDR3: TGTGCCAGCTCACGGGACAGGACCCAAGAGACCCAGTACTTC.

The V call is TRBV19, the J call TRBJ1-5; D not certain. The CDR3 contains 17 residues. Looked up from germline, CDR1 is LNHDA and CDR2 is SQIVND (reference sequence). V lost 3 bases and J lost 0, with 15 bases in between. The CDR3 loop reads CASSISFAGNSNQPQHF. The CDR3 DNA follows: TGTGCCAGTAGTATTTCGTTTGCAGGTAATAGCAATCAGCCCCAGCATTTT.

This chain links TRBV6-5 with TRBJ1-5; 8 nucleotides agree with TRBD1. This CDR3 spans 13 amino acids. V lost 6 bases to trimming and J lost 3 bases; unmatched junction nucleotides: 1. Per germline, CDR1 MNHEY and CDR2 SVGAGI. CDR3 residues: CASRGQDNQPQHF. CDR3 sequence (DNA): TGTGCCAGCAGGGGACAGGACAATCAGCCCCAGCATTTT.

This rearrangement joins TRBV5-4 to TRBJ2-2; maybe TRBD1 (5 bases). CDR1 is SGHNT and CDR2 is YYREEE in the germline V gene (reference sequence). With 1 base removed from V and 7 bases from J, the gap between germline ends came to 5 bases. The CDR3 covers 12 residues. This CDR3 reads CASSLQGGELFF. Here the CDR3 DNA reads TGTGCCAGCAGCTTGCAGGGCGGGGAGCTGTTTTTT.

J is TRBJ1-4 and V is TRBV5-4, with 7 nucleotides matching TRBD1. V lost 9 bases and J lost 4; bases outside the gene matches: 3. The CDR3 contains 12 residues. CDR1 and CDR2 (germline): SGHNT, YYREEE (reference sequence). CDR3 in amino acids: CATGQVNEKLFF. DNA for the CDR3: TGTGCCACCGGACAGGTTAATGAAAAACTGTTTTTT.

The chain is built from TRBV13 and TRBJ2-7, with a tentative D call TRBD2 (5 bases). Germline-derived CDR1 and CDR2 are PRHDT and FYEKMQ (reference sequence). With 1 base removed from V and 7 bases from J, the gap between germline ends came to 11 bases. The CDR3 contains 13 residues. The CDR3, as DNA: TGTGCCAGCAGCTTAGTAGCGCCGGGAGAGCAGTACTTC. It is translated as CASSLVAPGEQYF.

The chain employs TRBV20-1 and TRBJ2-1; no reliable D call. Per the germline V gene, CDR1 is DFQATT and CDR2 is SNEGSKA (reference sequence). The CDR3 contains 11 residues. Trimming pared 1 base from V and 5 bases from J, leaving 3 bases between. This CDR3 reads CSARADNEQFF. The CDR3 DNA sequence: TGCAGTGCTAGAGCTGACAATGAGCAGTTCTTC.

A single count supports this clone. DNA of the CDR3: TGTGCCAGCAGCGGGACTAGCGGGAGCGTGCAGTACTTC. The encoded protein is CASSGTSGSVQYF. The chain employs TRBV6-5 and TRBJ2-7; 14 positions agree with TRBD2. The CDR3 runs 13 residues. Germline CDR1 is MNHEY and CDR2 is SVGAGI. V dropped 6 bases and J dropped 9; count of bases not matched to a gene: 4.

The gene calls are TRBV6-5 and TRBJ1-1; 10 bases line up with TRBD1. The junction had 9 bases not matched to a gene; V was cut back by 7 bases and J by 4 bases. The CDR3 contains 15 residues. The germline gives CDR1 MNHEY, CDR2 SVGAGI. CDR3 residues: CASISETGGSTEAFF. CDR3 nucleotides: TGTGCCAGCATCTCTGAGACAGGGGGCTCCACTGAAGCTTTCTTT.

This chain uses TRBV6-6 with TRBJ2-1; D gene ambiguous. This CDR3 spans 14 amino acids. V was cut by 4 bases and J by 7 bases, with 14 bases left in between. Germline V gives CDR1 MNHNY, CDR2 SVGAGI (reference sequence). The CDR3 coding sequence is TGTGCCAGCAGTTCCCCCGGTCCAGGAAATGAGCAGTTCTTC. It specifies CASSSPGPGNEQFF.

The chain is built from TRBV5-4 and TRBJ2-7; 8 bases line up with TRBD1. The CDR3 length is 15 residues. Losses at the gene ends were 0 bases for V and 6 bases for J; bases not matched to a gene: 8. CDR1 and CDR2 (germline): SGHNT, YYREEE (reference sequence). CDR3 amino acids: CASSLVQGAGGEQYF. DNA of the CDR3: TGTGCCAGCAGCTTGGTTCAGGGGGCTGGGGGCGAGCAGTACTTC.

The chain employs TRBV3-1 (or the pseudogene TRBV3-2) and TRBJ1-4; 7 bases fit TRBD1. J gave up 7 bases and V 2 bases, and 7 bases lay outside the gene matches. The germline V gene encodes CDR1 LGHDT and CDR2 YNNKEL (reference sequence). The CDR3 has 15 amino acids. CDR3 sequence (DNA): TGTGCCAGCAGCCAATCGACAGGGTATTCTGAAAAACTGTTTTTT. Encoded protein: CASSQSTGYSEKLFF.

This chain links TRBV5-4 with TRBJ2-1; D not certain. Germline V gene sequence: CDR1 SGHNT, CDR2 YYREEE (reference sequence). The CDR3 sequence is 12 residues long. V shed 7 bases and J shed 3 bases, with 8 bases lying between them. The CDR3 reads CASGNSYNEQFF. The CDR3 coding sequence is TGTGCCAGCGGTAACAGCTACAATGAGCAGTTCTTC.

This chain joins TRBV6-6 and TRBJ1-3; D uncertain. Germline V lookup: CDR1 MNHNY, CDR2 SVGAGI (reference sequence). The CDR3 spans 15 residues. V lost 6 bases and J lost 0, with 12 bases in between. The CDR3 loop reads CASSPVSFSGNTIYF. In DNA form, the CDR3 reads TGTGCCAGCAGCCCCGTCAGTTTCTCTGGAAACACCATATATTTT.

V and J are TRBV5-6 and TRBJ2-3; D gene ambiguous. The CDR3 loop spans 14 amino acids. Germline V gene lookup returns CDR1 SGHDT and CDR2 YYEEEE. The V end lost 4 bases, the J end lost 2 bases, and 11 bases lay between the germline ends. CDR3 bases: TGTGCCAGCAGCCCCGGGTATTCCACAGATACGCAGTATTTT. It yields the protein CASSPGYSTDTQYF.

J is TRBJ1-1 and V is TRBV6-5; TRBD1 aligns across 7 bases. The germline gives CDR1 MNHEY, CDR2 SVGAGI. The V gene end was trimmed by 5 bases and the J gene end by 1 base; junction bases not matched to a gene: 7. The CDR3 has 15 amino acids. In DNA form, the CDR3 reads TGTGCCAGCAGTCCGAACAGGGGTGGGAACACTGAAGCTTTCTTT. It translates to CASSPNRGGNTEAFF.

This chain uses TRBV20-1 with TRBJ1-2; 9 nucleotides line up with TRBD1. This CDR3 comprises 13 residues. CDR1 is DFQATT, CDR2 SNEGSKA, per germline (reference sequence). V dropped 3 bases and J dropped 6; count of bases not matched to a gene: 5. The CDR3 reads CSASTGTGHGYTF. DNA for the CDR3: TGCAGTGCTAGTACCGGGACAGGGCATGGCTACACCTTC.

CDR3 loop: CASSLAGESNQPQHF. In DNA, the CDR3 is TGTGCCAGCAGCTTAGCGGGGGAGAGCAATCAGCCCCAGCATTTT. The chain carries TRBV11-2 and TRBJ1-5; possible D gene TRBD1, 5 bases. CDR3 length: 15 residues. Germline-derived CDR1 and CDR2 are SGHAT and FQNNGV. V gave up 1 base and J gave up 1 base, with 8 bases separating them.

This chain links TRBV7-2 with TRBJ2-5; the D gene is possibly TRBD1 (7 bases). The V gene lost 1 base and the J gene lost 6 bases, with 15 bases spanning the gap. Per germline, CDR1 SGHTA and CDR2 FQGNSA. The CDR3 runs 15 residues. The CDR3 is CASSLGGQGGKTQYF. CDR3 sequence (DNA): TGTGCCAGCAGCTTAGGGGGGCAGGGGGGAAAGACCCAGTACTTC.

The rearrangement joins TRBV28 to TRBJ1-1; D is ambiguous. The germline V gene has CDR1 MDHEN and CDR2 SYDVKM. V was trimmed by 2 bases and J by 4 bases, leaving 8 bases between them. This CDR3 is built from 13 residues. The DNA of the CDR3 is TGTGCCAGCAGTTTAATCGCGAGCACTGAAGCTTTCTTT. Protein product: CASSLIASTEAFF.

In the case of this clone: Other nucleotide sequences in the sample specify the same CDR3. The rearrangement uses TRBV6-5 and TRBJ2-5; 9 bases agree with TRBD1. V trimming: 5 bases; J trimming: 4 bases; junction bases outside the gene matches: 2. CDR1 is MNHEY and CDR2 is SVGAGI in the germline V gene. The CDR3 is 13 amino acids. CDR3 loop: CASSRDRAETQYF. Here the CDR3 DNA reads TGTGCCAGCAGTCGGGACAGGGCAGAGACCCAGTACTTC.

The rearrangement uses TRBV30 and TRBJ2-3, with TRBD2 matching 10 bases. The CDR3 has 16 residues. Trimming cost V 0 bases and J 12 bases; bases outside gene matches: 15. Germline CDR1 is GTSNPN and CDR2 is SVGIG (reference sequence). The CDR3 region has the DNA TGTGCCTGGAGTGTAAGGGGGCTAGCGGGAGACCGCCAACAGTATTTT. This encodes CAWSVRGLAGDRQQYF.